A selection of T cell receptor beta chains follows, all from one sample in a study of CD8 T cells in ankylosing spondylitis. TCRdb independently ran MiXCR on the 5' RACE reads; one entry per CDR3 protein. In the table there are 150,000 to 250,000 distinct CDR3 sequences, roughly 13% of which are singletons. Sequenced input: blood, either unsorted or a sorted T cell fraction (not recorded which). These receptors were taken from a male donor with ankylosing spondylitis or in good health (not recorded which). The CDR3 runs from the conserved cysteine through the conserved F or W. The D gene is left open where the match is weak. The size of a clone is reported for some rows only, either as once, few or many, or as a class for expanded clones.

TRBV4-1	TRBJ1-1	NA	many	TGCGCCAGCAGCCAAGGGTCCCCGGGGAGTGGCACTGAAGCTTTCTTT	CASSQGSPGSGTEAFF
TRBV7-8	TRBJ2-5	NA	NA	TGTGCCAGCAGCTCCCTGACGGAGACCCAGTACTTC	CASSSLTETQYF
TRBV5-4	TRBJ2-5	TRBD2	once	TGTGCCAGCAGCTTGGCGGGAGGCCCCCAAGAGACCCAGTACTTC	CASSLAGGPQETQYF
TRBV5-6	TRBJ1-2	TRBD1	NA	TGTGCCAGCAGGACAGGGACCCACTATGGCTACACCTTC	CASRTGTHYGYTF
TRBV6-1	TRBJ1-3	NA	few	TGTGCCAGCAGTCTCAGGGAGACTGGAAACACCATATATTTT	CASSLRETGNTIYF
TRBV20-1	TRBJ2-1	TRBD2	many	TGCAGTGCTCACTATAGCGGGGGGACCTACAATGAGCAGTTCTTC	CSAHYSGGTYNEQFF
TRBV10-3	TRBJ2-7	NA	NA	TGTGCCATCAACAACTTTAGCGGTGGGTCCTACGAGCAGTACTTC	CAINNFSGGSYEQYF
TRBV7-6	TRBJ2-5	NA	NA	TGTGCCAGCAGCTTAAAGTCTAGCAGCGGTCTTCAAGAGACCCAGTACTTC	CASSLKSSSGLQETQYF
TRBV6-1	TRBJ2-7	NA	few	TGTGCCAGCAGGAGGGCAACATACGAGCAGTACTTC	CASRRATYEQYF
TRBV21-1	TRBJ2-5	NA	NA	TGTGCCAGCAGCCACTTACAGGGAGAGACCCAGTACTTC	CASSHLQGETQYF
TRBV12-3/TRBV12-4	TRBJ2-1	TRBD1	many	TGTGCCAGCAGCCCCGGGACAGGGGCCTACAATGAGCAGTTCTTC	CASSPGTGAYNEQFF
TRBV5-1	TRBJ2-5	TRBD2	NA	TGCGCCAGCAGCTCTCGGGAGCTAGCGGGAGGGATGGGGCTTCAAGAGACCCAGTACTTC	CASSSRELAGGMGLQETQYF
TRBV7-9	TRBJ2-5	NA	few	TGTGCCAGCAGCACCCGGGACACACAAGAGACCCAGTACTTC	CASSTRDTQETQYF
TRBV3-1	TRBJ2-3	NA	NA	TGTGCCAGCAGCCAAGATTGGCGGGATGGGGGAGATACGCAGTATTTT	CASSQDWRDGGDTQYF
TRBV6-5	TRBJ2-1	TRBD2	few	TGTGCCAGCAGTTACGGGACTAGCGGGGGGGCCCACAATGAGCAGTTCTTC	CASSYGTSGGAHNEQFF
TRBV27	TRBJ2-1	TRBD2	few	TGTGCCAGCGGACCGGGACTAGCTATTAATGAGCAGTTCTTC	CASGPGLAINEQFF
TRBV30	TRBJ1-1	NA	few	TGTGCCTGGAAAGGGATGAACACTGAAGCTTTCTTT	CAWKGMNTEAFF
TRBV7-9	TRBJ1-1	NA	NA	TGTGCCAGCAGCCCCTCGTCAGTCAACACTGAAGCTTTCTTT	CASSPSSVNTEAFF
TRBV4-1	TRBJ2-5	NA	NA	TGCGCCAGCAGCCAGCTCACAGGGGAGGAAGAGACCCAGTACTTC	CASSQLTGEEETQYF
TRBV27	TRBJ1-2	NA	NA	TGTGCCAGCAGTTTTGCCAGGGCGGTTTATGGCTACACCTTC	CASSFARAVYGYTF
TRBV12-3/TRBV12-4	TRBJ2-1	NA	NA	TGTGCCAGCAGCTTGGACTGGTACAATGAGCAGTTCTTC	CASSLDWYNEQFF
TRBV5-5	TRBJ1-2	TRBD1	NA	TGTGCCAGCAGCTTGGCCGGGACAGGGAGCTATGGCTACACCTTC	CASSLAGTGSYGYTF
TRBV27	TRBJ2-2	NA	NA	TGTGCCAGCAGTTTATCGGTCCGGACCGGGGAGCTGTTTTTT	CASSLSVRTGELFF
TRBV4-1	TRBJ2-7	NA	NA	TGCGCCAGCAGCCAGGCAGAGACCTACGAGCAGTACTTC	CASSQAETYEQYF
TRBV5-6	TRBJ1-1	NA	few	TGTGCCAGCAGCGGCACCCGGGGGGCAAACACTGAAGCTTTCTTT	CASSGTRGANTEAFF
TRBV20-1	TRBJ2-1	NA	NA	TGCAGTGCTAGAGCACCGTGGAGTAATGAGCAGTTCTTC	CSARAPWSNEQFF
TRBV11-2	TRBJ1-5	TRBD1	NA	TGTGCCAGCAGCTTAGAACGAGGACAGGGCGACAATCAGCCCCAGCATTTT	CASSLERGQGDNQPQHF
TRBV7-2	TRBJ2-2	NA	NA	TGTGCCAGCAGCTTAGAATCGGCCGGGGAGCTGTTTTTT	CASSLESAGELFF
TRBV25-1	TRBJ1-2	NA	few	TGTGCCAGCAGTGAATATGGGGCGGAGGGCCATGGCTACACCTTC	CASSEYGAEGHGYTF
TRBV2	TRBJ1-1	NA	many	TGTGCCAGCAGTGCCCGGACAGAAGAACTTTTCTTT	CASSARTEELFF
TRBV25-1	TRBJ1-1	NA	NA	TGTGCCAGCAGTGAATACGACAGCTCAGTAGTCACTGAAGCTTTCTTT	CASSEYDSSVVTEAFF
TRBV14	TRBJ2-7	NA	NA	TGTGCCAGCAGCCAAGCCGACCGGTCCTGGGAGCAGTACTTC	CASSQADRSWEQYF
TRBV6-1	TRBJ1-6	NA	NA	TGTGCCAGCAGTCCCCGATTAGGGGGCTCCTATAATTCACCCCTCCACTTT	CASSPRLGGSYNSPLHF
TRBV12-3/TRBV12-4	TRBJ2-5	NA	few	TGTGCCAGCAGTTTACTCGATGGGACCCAGTACTTC	CASSLLDGTQYF
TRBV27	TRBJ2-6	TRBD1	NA	TGTGCCAGCAGTTTAGTGGAGACAGGGATCTCTGGGGCCAACGTCCTGACTTTC	CASSLVETGISGANVLTF
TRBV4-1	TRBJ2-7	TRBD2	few	TGCGCCAGCAGCCAAGATTCTCGGACTAGCACCTACGAGCAGTACTTC	CASSQDSRTSTYEQYF
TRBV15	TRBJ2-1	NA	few	TGTGCCACCAGCAGAGATGGGGGGATCGATGAGCAGTTCTTC	CATSRDGGIDEQFF
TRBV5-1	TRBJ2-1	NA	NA	TGCGCCAGCAGGCCGGACGGGGCTTACAATGAGCAGTTCTTC	CASRPDGAYNEQFF
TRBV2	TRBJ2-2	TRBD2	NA	TGTGCCAGCCTCCCCGGTACTAGCGGGGGGACGAACACCGGGGAGCTGTTTTTT	CASLPGTSGGTNTGELFF
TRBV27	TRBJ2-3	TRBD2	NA	TGTGCCAGCAGTCAACTAGCGACGGAAGATACGCAGTATTTT	CASSQLATEDTQYF
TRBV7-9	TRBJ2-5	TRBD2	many	TGTGCCAGCAGCCCGGGACTAGCGGGAGAGTTGTACTTC	CASSPGLAGELYF
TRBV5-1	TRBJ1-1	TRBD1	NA	TGCGCCAGCAGCTTGGAAAGTGGAGGGGGCCTGAAAGCTTTCTTT	CASSLESGGGLKAFF
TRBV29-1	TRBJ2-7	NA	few	TGCAGCGTTGGGACATCGAGCTCCTACGAGCAGTACTTC	CSVGTSSSYEQYF
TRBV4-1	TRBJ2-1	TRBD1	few	TGCGCCAGCAGCCGCCTGGGACAGTCGAATTACAATGAGCAGTTCTTC	CASSRLGQSNYNEQFF
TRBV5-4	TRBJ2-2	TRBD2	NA	TGTGCCAGCAGCTTGGCCCTAGCGGGAGGGGCCGGGGAGCTGTTTTTT	CASSLALAGGAGELFF
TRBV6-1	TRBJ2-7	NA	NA	TGTGCCAGCGCTCTGGGGGAGACCTACGAGCAGTACTTC	CASALGETYEQYF
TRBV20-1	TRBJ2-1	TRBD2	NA	TGCTGTGCCGGCCATCTAGCGGGGGGGTACTACAATGAGCAGTTCTTC	CCAGHLAGGYYNEQFF
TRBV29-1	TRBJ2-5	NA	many	TGCAGCGCCCCATCCCCTGGGGAGACCCAGTACTTC	CSAPSPGETQYF
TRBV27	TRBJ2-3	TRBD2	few	TGTGCCAGCAGTCCGTTAGCGGGGAGCACAGATACGCAGTATTTT	CASSPLAGSTDTQYF
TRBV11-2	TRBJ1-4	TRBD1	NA	TGTGACAGCAGCATTACCGGGACAGGGAATGAAAAACTGTTTTTT	CDSSITGTGNEKLFF
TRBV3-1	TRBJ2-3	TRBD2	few	TGTGCCAGCAGCCAAGAGGGGACTAGCCTTAGCACAGATACGCAGTATTTT	CASSQEGTSLSTDTQYF
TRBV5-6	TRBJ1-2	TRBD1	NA	TGTGCCAGCAGCTTCTCCGGGGACAGCTATGGCTACACCTTC	CASSFSGDSYGYTF
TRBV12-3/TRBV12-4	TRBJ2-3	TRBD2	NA	TGTGCCAGCAGTTTAGGCGGGAGTGCAGATACGCAGTATTTT	CASSLGGSADTQYF
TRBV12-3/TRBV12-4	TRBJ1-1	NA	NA	TGTGCCAGCAGTGGGGCCTCTCAGGGCACTGAAGCTTTCTTT	CASSGASQGTEAFF
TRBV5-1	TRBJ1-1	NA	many	TGCGCCAGCACTCCCTTGGGGGTATGGGACACTGAAGCTTTCTTT	CASTPLGVWDTEAFF